The 6 T cell receptor beta chains reported below all come from one sample, sequenced in a study of blood T cell repertoires in COVID-19. Generated by immunoSEQ multiplex PCR, the TCRdb table keeps only in-frame clones and is missing some. Here the sample spans more than 95,000 clones, 85% being singletons. The sequenced material came from peripheral blood. The receptors come from a man aged 45-65 years with acute or convalescent COVID-19.

The chain recombines TRBV19 with TRBJ2-3; 8 nucleotides match TRBD1. The CDR3 length is 14 residues. Per the germline V gene, CDR1 is LNHDA and CDR2 is SQIVND (reference sequence). The junction had 8 bases not matched to a gene; V was cut back by 7 bases and J by 5 bases. This CDR3 reads CASNPRRGRDTQYF. The CDR3 nucleotides are TGTGCCAGTAACCCACGCAGGGGGCGAGATACGCAGTATTTT.

V gene TRBV5-1 combines with J gene TRBJ2-7; 8 bases match TRBD1. Per germline, CDR1 SGHRS and CDR2 YFSETQ. This CDR3 has 13 residues. V lost 2 bases, J lost 6 bases, and 4 bases stayed unmatched. The CDR3 loop is CASSLETGAEQYF. The CDR3 DNA follows: TGCGCCAGCAGCTTAGAGACAGGGGCCGAGCAGTACTTC.

The table lists this clone with a count of one. The chain is built from TRBV30 and TRBJ1-5; unclear D gene. Germline CDR1 and CDR2: GTSNPN and SVGIG (reference sequence). The CDR3 is made up of 11 amino acids. V lost 1 base and J lost 9, with 7 bases in between. CDR3 protein: CAWSGGGPQHF. The DNA of the CDR3 is TGTGCCTGGAGTGGCGGCGGGCCCCAGCATTTT.

The chain uses TRBV30 and TRBJ1-4; weak D call: TRBD1 (5 bases). The CDR3 length is 16 residues. The V gene lost 1 base and the J gene lost 4 bases, with 16 bases spanning the gap. CDR1 is GTSNPN, CDR2 SVGIG, per germline (reference sequence). The CDR3 nucleotides are TGTGCCTGGAGTGGGGGGATGGGAGGAATTAATGAAAAACTGTTTTTT. It is translated as CAWSGGMGGINEKLFF.

The gene calls are TRBV18 and TRBJ1-4; possibly TRBD1 for D (6 bases). Deletions cut 3 bases from V and 7 bases from J, with 21 bases between. Looked up from germline, CDR1 is KGHSH and CDR2 is LQKENI. There are 17 residues in the CDR3. CDR3: CASSPSLHREMGEKLFF. The CDR3 nucleotides read TGTGCCAGCTCACCCTCACTCCACAGGGAAATGGGTGAAAAACTGTTTTTT.

This clone has just one count. This chain links TRBV14 with TRBJ2-7; maybe TRBD1 (6 bases). The CDR3 sequence is 17 residues long. Germline-derived CDR1 and CDR2 are SGHDN and FVKESK. V lost 4 bases to trimming and J lost 0 bases, with 19 bases between them. In nucleotides, the CDR3 is TGTGCCAGCAGCCGAGAAGGGCAGGGGCATAGCTCCTACGAGCAGTACTTC. Its translation is CASSREGQGHSSYEQYF. The full variable domain, in which reference TRBV14 and TRBJ2-7 provide the parts outside the CDR3, is EAGVTQFPSHSVIEKGQTVTLRCDPISGHDNLYWYRRVMGKEIKFLLHFVKESKQDESGMPNNRFLAERTGGTYSTLKVQPAELEDSGVYFCASSREGQGHSSYEQYFGPGTRLTVT.